A selection of T cell receptor beta chains follows, all from one sample in a study of blood T cell repertoires in COVID-19. Generated by immunoSEQ multiplex PCR, the TCRdb table keeps only in-frame clones and is missing some. The repertoire has some 110,000 clones, roughly 82% of them found once; the top ten carry approximately 5%. Sequenced: peripheral blood. The receptors here all came from a human donor in a cohort sampled during active COVID-19. The CDR3 runs from the conserved cysteine through the conserved F or W. Fields, in order: V gene, D gene, clone size, J gene, CDR3 protein, CDR3 DNA. A D gene is named only where the DNA matches it firmly. Expanded clones get a size class; other rows say once, few or many, or leave the size out.

V gene: TRBV18; D gene: NA; clone size: NA; J gene: TRBJ1-4; CDR3 protein: CASSLSRIQVNEKLFF; CDR3 DNA: TGTGCCAGCTCACTGAGTAGGATACAGGTTAATGAAAAACTGTTTTTT
V gene: TRBV5-1; D gene: TRBD1; clone size: NA; J gene: TRBJ1-4; CDR3 protein: CASSLGQGLTNEKLFF; CDR3 DNA: TGCGCCAGCAGCTTGGGACAGGGGCTTACTAATGAAAAACTGTTTTTT
V gene: TRBV27; D gene: NA; clone size: NA; J gene: TRBJ2-7; CDR3 protein: CASSPGTDLEQYF; CDR3 DNA: TGTGCCAGCAGTCCTGGGACTGACCTCGAGCAGTACTTC
V gene: TRBV19; D gene: TRBD2; clone size: once; J gene: TRBJ2-1; CDR3 protein: CASKGTGGSGYEQFF; CDR3 DNA: TGTGCCAGTAAAGGTACGGGAGGCTCGGGCTATGAGCAGTTCTTC
V gene: TRBV18; D gene: NA; clone size: few; J gene: TRBJ1-5; CDR3 protein: CASSPLPSGGDQPQHF; CDR3 DNA: TGTGCCAGCTCACCACTGCCGAGCGGGGGCGATCAGCCCCAGCATTTT
V gene: TRBV19; D gene: NA; clone size: NA; J gene: TRBJ1-2; CDR3 protein: CASSIDRYYGYTF; CDR3 DNA: TGTGCCAGTAGTATAGACCGGTACTATGGCTACACCTTC
V gene: TRBV18; D gene: NA; clone size: NA; J gene: TRBJ1-1; CDR3 protein: CASSPYAGPTEAFF; CDR3 DNA: TGTGCCAGCTCACCGTATGCGGGCCCCACTGAAGCTTTCTTT
V gene: TRBV18; D gene: NA; clone size: NA; J gene: TRBJ1-3; CDR3 protein: CASSPPGAGTTGNTIYF; CDR3 DNA: TGTGCCAGCTCACCACCGGGAGCAGGGACAACTGGAAACACCATATATTTT
V gene: TRBV7-6; D gene: TRBD2; clone size: NA; J gene: TRBJ2-3; CDR3 protein: CASSRRLAGPGGTDTQYF; CDR3 DNA: TGTGCCAGCAGTCGTAGACTAGCGGGACCCGGGGGCACAGATACGCAGTATTTT
V gene: TRBV19; D gene: TRBD2; clone size: NA; J gene: TRBJ2-3; CDR3 protein: CASSPRTSGTTSTDTQYF; CDR3 DNA: TGTGCCAGTAGTCCCCGGACTAGCGGGACCACGAGCACAGATACGCAGTATTTT
V gene: TRBV7-3; D gene: TRBD2; clone size: NA; J gene: TRBJ2-1; CDR3 protein: CASSLAGGPNEQFF; CDR3 DNA: TGTGCCAGCTCGCTAGCGGGAGGGCCAAATGAGCAGTTCTTC
V gene: TRBV18; D gene: NA; clone size: NA; J gene: TRBJ2-6; CDR3 protein: CASSPYQGTGANVLTF; CDR3 DNA: TGTGCCAGCTCACCATACCAGGGTACTGGGGCCAACGTCCTGACTTTC
V gene: TRBV29-1; D gene: NA; clone size: NA; J gene: TRBJ2-1; CDR3 protein: CSVCRLLVYNEQFF; CDR3 DNA: TGCAGCGTCTGTCGACTGTTAGTTTACAATGAGCAGTTCTTC
V gene: TRBV6-6; D gene: NA; clone size: NA; J gene: TRBJ1-2; CDR3 protein: CASSTQTGLYGYTF; CDR3 DNA: TGTGCCAGCAGTACCCAGACAGGCCTCTATGGCTACACCTTC
V gene: TRBV9; D gene: NA; clone size: NA; J gene: TRBJ1-5; CDR3 protein: CASSPTGSRQPQHF; CDR3 DNA: TGTGCCAGCAGCCCAACAGGCTCCCGTCAGCCCCAGCATTTT
V gene: TRBV28; D gene: NA; clone size: NA; J gene: TRBJ1-2; CDR3 protein: CASSPPASNGYTF; CDR3 DNA: TGTGCCAGCAGCCCGCCCGCCTCTAATGGCTACACCTTC
V gene: TRBV14; D gene: TRBD2; clone size: few; J gene: TRBJ2-2; CDR3 protein: CASSQWSGVAGELFF; CDR3 DNA: TGTGCCAGCAGCCAATGGAGCGGGGTAGCCGGGGAGCTGTTTTTT
V gene: TRBV6-5; D gene: TRBD1; clone size: NA; J gene: TRBJ1-2; CDR3 protein: CASSYTGQGAGYTF; CDR3 DNA: TGTGCCAGCAGTTACACCGGACAGGGGGCTGGCTACACCTTC
V gene: TRBV5-4; D gene: TRBD1; clone size: NA; J gene: TRBJ1-1; CDR3 protein: CASSFWTGVNTEAFF; CDR3 DNA: TGTGCCAGCAGCTTCTGGACAGGGGTGAACACTGAAGCTTTCTTT
V gene: TRBV6-2/TRBV6-3; D gene: NA; clone size: NA; J gene: TRBJ1-2; CDR3 protein: CASRPPGDDGYTF; CDR3 DNA: TGTGCCAGCAGGCCTCCAGGGGATGATGGCTACACCTTC
V gene: TRBV7-9; D gene: NA; clone size: NA; J gene: TRBJ2-7; CDR3 protein: CASSSLSYEQYF; CDR3 DNA: TGTGCCAGCAGCTCCCTGTCCTACGAGCAGTACTTC
V gene: TRBV5-1; D gene: NA; clone size: NA; J gene: TRBJ1-4; CDR3 protein: CASSPNGATNEKLFF; CDR3 DNA: TGCGCCAGCAGCCCAAACGGGGCAACTAATGAAAAACTGTTTTTT
V gene: TRBV9; D gene: NA; clone size: NA; J gene: TRBJ2-7; CDR3 protein: CASSVEQIGYEQYF; CDR3 DNA: TGTGCCAGCAGCGTAGAACAGATTGGCTACGAGCAGTACTTC
V gene: TRBV5-4; D gene: NA; clone size: NA; J gene: TRBJ2-1; CDR3 protein: CASSLRGRDSLEQFF; CDR3 DNA: TGTGCCAGCAGCTTGAGGGGAAGGGACTCACTTGAGCAGTTCTTC
V gene: TRBV6-8; D gene: TRBD2; clone size: NA; J gene: TRBJ2-3; CDR3 protein: CASSYVKRGSDTQYF; CDR3 DNA: TGTGCCAGCAGTTACGTCAAGCGGGGATCAGATACGCAGTATTTT
V gene: TRBV5-1; D gene: TRBD2; clone size: NA; J gene: TRBJ2-1; CDR3 protein: CASSPTLAGGQHNEQFF; CDR3 DNA: TGCGCCAGCAGCCCCACCCTGGCGGGAGGACAACACAATGAGCAGTTCTTC
V gene: TRBV7-9; D gene: TRBD2; clone size: NA; J gene: TRBJ2-5; CDR3 protein: CASSSRASGIGETQYF; CDR3 DNA: TGTGCCAGCAGCTCTCGGGCTAGCGGGATCGGAGAGACCCAGTACTTC
V gene: TRBV4-3; D gene: TRBD1; clone size: NA; J gene: TRBJ2-7; CDR3 protein: CASSQDWDRIFSGEARQYF; CDR3 DNA: TGCGCCAGCAGCCAAGATTGGGACAGGATATTTTCCGGGGAGGCGAGGCAGTACTTC
V gene: TRBV6-5; D gene: NA; clone size: few; J gene: TRBJ1-6; CDR3 protein: CASSYEYNNSPLHF; CDR3 DNA: TGTGCCAGCAGTTACGAGTATAATAATTCACCCCTCCACTTT
V gene: TRBV7-2; D gene: TRBD2; clone size: NA; J gene: TRBJ2-5; CDR3 protein: CASSVGAGGPQETQYF; CDR3 DNA: TGTGCCAGCAGCGTAGGGGCGGGGGGTCCCCAAGAGACCCAGTACTTC
V gene: TRBV5-1; D gene: NA; clone size: NA; J gene: TRBJ2-3; CDR3 protein: CASRKAGPPGSTQYF; CDR3 DNA: TGCGCCAGCAGAAAGGCGGGACCCCCGGGTAGTACGCAGTATTTT
V gene: TRBV28; D gene: NA; clone size: NA; J gene: TRBJ1-2; CDR3 protein: CASSLGAVGSYGYTF; CDR3 DNA: TGTGCCAGCAGTTTAGGCGCCGTAGGGAGCTATGGCTACACCTTC
V gene: TRBV3-1/TRBV3-2; D gene: NA; clone size: NA; J gene: TRBJ1-3; CDR3 protein: CASSQGYGSRGNTIYF; CDR3 DNA: TGTGCCAGCAGCCAAGGTTATGGGAGTCGTGGAAACACCATATATTTT
V gene: TRBV2; D gene: NA; clone size: once; J gene: TRBJ1-2; CDR3 protein: CASSDRGTGYTF; CDR3 DNA: TGTGCCAGCAGTGACAGGGGAACCGGCTACACCTTC
V gene: TRBV28; D gene: TRBD1; clone size: few; J gene: TRBJ1-5; CDR3 protein: CASLEGTGNNQPQHF; CDR3 DNA: TGTGCCAGCCTTGAGGGGACAGGGAACAATCAGCCCCAGCATTTT
V gene: TRBV2; D gene: TRBD1; clone size: NA; J gene: TRBJ1-2; CDR3 protein: CASSGTGNAGYTF; CDR3 DNA: TGTGCCAGCAGTGGGACAGGGAATGCTGGCTACACCTTC
V gene: TRBV25-1; D gene: NA; clone size: few; J gene: TRBJ2-7; CDR3 protein: CASSEYGGRIYEQYF; CDR3 DNA: TGTGCCAGCAGTGAATACGGGGGACGGATCTACGAGCAGTACTTC
V gene: TRBV7-9; D gene: TRBD2; clone size: NA; J gene: TRBJ2-2; CDR3 protein: CASSPSLGSGRNTGELFF; CDR3 DNA: TGTGCCAGCAGCCCATCGTTGGGTAGCGGGAGGAACACCGGGGAGCTGTTTTTT
V gene: TRBV4-1; D gene: NA; clone size: NA; J gene: TRBJ2-1; CDR3 protein: CASSQDGLYNEQFF; CDR3 DNA: TGCGCCAGCAGCCAAGATGGACTTTACAATGAGCAGTTCTTC
V gene: TRBV7-9; D gene: TRBD2; clone size: NA; J gene: TRBJ2-1; CDR3 protein: CASSASPTSGRTIYNEQFF; CDR3 DNA: TGTGCCAGCAGCGCCAGCCCTACTAGCGGGAGGACTATCTACAATGAGCAGTTCTTC
V gene: TRBV19; D gene: TRBD2; clone size: NA; J gene: TRBJ2-1; CDR3 protein: CASSIRGLAPNEQFF; CDR3 DNA: TGTGCCAGTAGTATAAGGGGACTAGCTCCGAATGAGCAGTTCTTC
V gene: TRBV5-4; D gene: NA; clone size: NA; J gene: TRBJ2-3; CDR3 protein: CASSLGTATDTQYF; CDR3 DNA: TGTGCCAGCAGCTTGGGGACTGCCACAGATACGCAGTATTTT
V gene: TRBV5-6; D gene: TRBD1; clone size: NA; J gene: TRBJ1-3; CDR3 protein: CASSFDRGRGNTIYF; CDR3 DNA: TGTGCCAGCAGCTTCGACAGGGGGCGCGGAAACACCATATATTTT
V gene: TRBV7-2; D gene: NA; clone size: NA; J gene: TRBJ2-3; CDR3 protein: CASSSRTYTDTQYF; CDR3 DNA: TGTGCCAGCAGCTCTCGGACTTACACAGATACGCAGTATTTT
V gene: TRBV7-9; D gene: TRBD1; clone size: NA; J gene: TRBJ1-1; CDR3 protein: CASSLGTGVAEAFF; CDR3 DNA: TGTGCCAGCAGCTTAGGGACAGGGGTCGCTGAAGCTTTCTTT
V gene: TRBV9; D gene: TRBD1; clone size: NA; J gene: TRBJ2-7; CDR3 protein: CASSVETGGTYEQYF; CDR3 DNA: TGTGCCAGCAGCGTAGAAACAGGGGGGACCTACGAGCAGTACTTC
V gene: TRBV5-1; D gene: TRBD1; clone size: NA; J gene: TRBJ2-7; CDR3 protein: CASSLTGTAEGEQYF; CDR3 DNA: TGCGCCAGCAGCTTGACCGGGACAGCAGAAGGGGAGCAGTACTTC
V gene: TRBV10-3; D gene: TRBD2; clone size: NA; J gene: TRBJ2-3; CDR3 protein: CAIGPGPSGTGDTQYF; CDR3 DNA: TGTGCCATCGGTCCCGGTCCAAGCGGGACGGGAGATACGCAGTATTTT
V gene: TRBV18; D gene: TRBD1; clone size: NA; J gene: TRBJ1-2; CDR3 protein: CASSPETGNVNGYTF; CDR3 DNA: TGTGCCAGCTCACCAGAGACAGGGAATGTGAATGGCTACACCTTC
V gene: TRBV5-1; D gene: TRBD2; clone size: NA; J gene: TRBJ2-2; CDR3 protein: CASELLAGVTTGELFF; CDR3 DNA: TGCGCCAGCGAACTTTTAGCGGGAGTTACCACCGGGGAGCTGTTTTTT
V gene: TRBV28; D gene: NA; clone size: NA; J gene: TRBJ2-4; CDR3 protein: CASSFRQLLAKNIQYF; CDR3 DNA: TGTGCCAGCAGTTTCCGACAGCTTCTAGCCAAAAACATTCAGTACTTC
V gene: TRBV3-1/TRBV3-2; D gene: TRBD2; clone size: NA; J gene: TRBJ2-1; CDR3 protein: CASSLSGRLSFNEQFF; CDR3 DNA: TGTGCCAGCAGCCTGAGCGGGAGACTGAGTTTCAATGAGCAGTTCTTC
V gene: TRBV15; D gene: TRBD1; clone size: NA; J gene: TRBJ2-1; CDR3 protein: CATSRSETGILSLEQFF; CDR3 DNA: TGTGCCACCAGCAGATCCGAGACAGGGATTTTGAGTCTTGAGCAGTTCTTC
V gene: TRBV7-7; D gene: NA; clone size: NA; J gene: TRBJ1-1; CDR3 protein: CASSLAQGTEAFF; CDR3 DNA: TGTGCCAGCAGCTTAGCACAGGGAACTGAAGCTTTCTTT
V gene: TRBV30; D gene: TRBD2; clone size: once; J gene: TRBJ2-5; CDR3 protein: CAWRVNLLARQETQYF; CDR3 DNA: TGTGCCTGGAGAGTAAACCTACTAGCGCGCCAAGAGACCCAGTACTTC
V gene: TRBV30; D gene: NA; clone size: NA; J gene: TRBJ2-3; CDR3 protein: CAWSVSSGTDTQYF; CDR3 DNA: TGTGCCTGGAGTGTCTCTAGCGGCACAGATACGCAGTATTTT
V gene: TRBV19; D gene: NA; clone size: NA; J gene: TRBJ1-5; CDR3 protein: CASSIRGEQPQHF; CDR3 DNA: TGTGCCAGTAGTATACGCGGGGAACAGCCCCAGCATTTT
V gene: TRBV2; D gene: NA; clone size: NA; J gene: TRBJ1-2; CDR3 protein: CASSDQGVYGYTF; CDR3 DNA: TGTGCCAGCAGTGATCAGGGTGTCTATGGCTACACCTTC
V gene: TRBV11-2; D gene: NA; clone size: NA; J gene: TRBJ1-2; CDR3 protein: CASSSRRKGELVGYGYTF; CDR3 DNA: TGTGCCAGCAGCTCCCGCCGGAAGGGGGAACTTGTTGGCTATGGCTACACCTTC